This T cell receptor beta chain was documented in a study of blood T cells in healthy people across ages (dated by TCRdb to between 2014 and 2017). As for the study more broadly: In model experiments, template switching captured roughly one uniquely barcoded TCR beta cDNA molecule for every two T cells. The study measured age-related changes in TCR beta repertoire diversity using deep sequencing normalized with unique cDNA molecular identifiers. The donors were split into four age groups: young (average roughly 15 years), middle-aged (roughly 39), aged (more than 55) and long-lived (roughly 88). Two additional independent replicas of 1 million unique cDNA reads from the same blood draw were analyzed for two donors (one aged 18 to 29 and one aged 80 or older).

The full study reports these points: Because donor CMV infection status was unknown, age-related changes in expanded clonotypes were potentially confounded. Compared with the aged group, more naive CD4+ T cells, fewer expanded clones and increased TCR diversity were shown by the long-lived group, suggesting age selection. As age increased, observed TCR beta diversity per million T cells dropped in a roughly linear way, and a significant reduction was already evident by age 40. There was a strong correlation between observed TCR beta diversity and the percentage of naive T cells measured by flow cytometry. Since profiling was done on bulk unsorted PBMCs, naive and antigen-experienced compartments could not be conclusively compared. Total diversity estimates from one million sequenced T cells were considered lower bounds and underestimates.

The roughly 37 donors, aged about 6 to 100 years, were systemically healthy Caucasian individuals from Russia. Around 10 milliliters of peripheral blood were collected from each donor into EDTA-treated Vacutainer tubes. PBMCs were isolated by Ficoll-Paque density-gradient centrifugation, with at least 7 million obtained per sample. Total RNA, at least 5 micrograms per sample, was extracted from PBMCs with Trizol reagent. Naive CD45RAhigh/CD27high T cell percentages were measured by flow cytometry on a PBMC aliquot from every donor. Library construction relied on 5' RACE. TCRdb shows the sequencer as Illumina HiSeq 2500. The second PCR ran for about 6 to 11 cycles and used a J-beta primer mix along with a sample-barcoded 5' primer. Each TCR beta cDNA molecule received a unique molecular identifier from a template-switch 5' adaptor carrying 12 random nucleotides. Each sample yielded at least 3 million CDR3-containing paired-end reads. First-strand cDNA was synthesized from all RNA with the Mint cDNA synthesis kit, primed by a TRBC-specific oligonucleotide. Following uracil-DNA glycosylase treatment, all cDNA underwent a first 18-cycle PCR with the universal primers M1SS and BC2_uni_R. The paper's processing steps were these. Each sample was normalized by randomly selecting 1 million high-quality reads, each carrying a distinct molecular identifier. Reads with shared molecular identifiers were discarded instead of being binned into consensus sequences. MiTCR, with a Q25 quality threshold and the strictest error-elimination algorithm, was used for CDR3 identification, clonotype clustering and error correction. A nonparametric unseen species model using Euler transformation provided a lower-bound estimate of total TCR beta diversity. The public reads were quality trimmed at Q25 with fastp and then assembled into clones with MiXCR by TCRdb, keeping productive beta chains. Entries are consolidated by CDR3 protein sequence, retaining the most common genes and DNA. Clone size and V and J calls follow TCRdb, not the original study. This sample has some 930,000 distinct CDR3 sequences in its table, and 25% to 35% of those were observed once. The top ten constitute roughly a tenth of the sample.

A note on this clonotype: The specificity of this receptor is unknown. Base qualities were left out, and no much larger clone turns up one base away.

From the germline V gene, CDR1 is SGHTA and CDR2 is FQGNSA. V lost 5 bases and J lost 7 bases, and the count of bases not matched to a germline gene is 6. The CDR3 goes from the cysteine to the phenylalanine over 15 residues. Only CDR3 DNA remains: 45 bases, in frame from the first base. The same sample was also used in a study of T cells of mothers and their children. As noted in the second study: Nine systemically healthy Caucasian individuals, comprising three mothers and their six children, were included as donors. cDNA synthesis consumed the entire amount of extracted RNA, loaded at about 1.5 ug RNA in each 15 ul reaction. In the second PCR, sample barcodes and 2-4 random nucleotides were introduced via the M1S primer. Each mother yielded over 9 million TCR beta CDR3 reads and each child 3 million to 3.5 million reads. Thymic selection similarly shapes TCR recombination output in related and unrelated pairs, with minor effect from inherited differences. Related mother-child pairs always showed normalized repertoire overlap that was slightly higher than in unrelated mother-child pairs, though the difference was never significant. No persistent microchimeric T cell clones were detected, at a sensitivity of roughly 99 clones per million clonotypes. Deep NGS was used in the study to compare the TCR beta repertoires of mothers and children and to look for features that separate related mother-child pairs from unrelated individuals. On average, the children were approximately 12 +/- 4 years old, while the mothers were roughly 40 +/- 4 years old. Libraries were sequenced on Illumina HiSeq 2000 with 100+100 nt paired-end reads after adapter ligation with NEBNext reagents. To prevent cross-contamination, the mother and child libraries were prepared a month apart and were sequenced in separate runs. Each donor had between roughly 450,000 and 2,100,000 distinct TCR beta clonotypes identified. Naive TCR beta clonotypes were estimated from low-frequency clonotypes matched to each donor's FACS-determined naive share, without sorting.

The clonotype comes from a woman aged 40 to 50 in good health. The V and J segments used are TRBV7-2 and TRBJ2-2; 11 bases in the middle match TRBD1. Sequenced sample: blood. At the DNA level, the sequence is TGTGCCAGCAGCCCCTGGACAGGGGGCGGCGGGGAGCTGTTTTTT. It codes for CASSPWTGGGGELFF.